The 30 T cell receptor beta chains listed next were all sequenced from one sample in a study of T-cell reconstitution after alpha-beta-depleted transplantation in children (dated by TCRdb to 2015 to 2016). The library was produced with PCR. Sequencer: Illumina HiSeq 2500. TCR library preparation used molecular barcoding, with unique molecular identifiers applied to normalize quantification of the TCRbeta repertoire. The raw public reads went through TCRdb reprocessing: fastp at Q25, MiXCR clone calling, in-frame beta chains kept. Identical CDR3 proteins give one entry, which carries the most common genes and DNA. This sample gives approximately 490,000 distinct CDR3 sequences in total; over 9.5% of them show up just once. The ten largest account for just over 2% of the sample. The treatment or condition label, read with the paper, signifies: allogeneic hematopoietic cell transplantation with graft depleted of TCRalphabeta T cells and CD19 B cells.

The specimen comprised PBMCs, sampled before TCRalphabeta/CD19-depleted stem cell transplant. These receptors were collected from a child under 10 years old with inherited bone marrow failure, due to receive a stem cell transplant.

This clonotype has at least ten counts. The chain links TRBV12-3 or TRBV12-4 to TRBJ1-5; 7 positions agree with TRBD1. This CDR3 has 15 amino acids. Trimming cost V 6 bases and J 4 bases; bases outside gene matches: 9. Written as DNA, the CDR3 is TGTGCCAGCAGCAATCCGGGACAGACAAATCAGCCCCAGCATTTT. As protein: CASSNPGQTNQPQHF.

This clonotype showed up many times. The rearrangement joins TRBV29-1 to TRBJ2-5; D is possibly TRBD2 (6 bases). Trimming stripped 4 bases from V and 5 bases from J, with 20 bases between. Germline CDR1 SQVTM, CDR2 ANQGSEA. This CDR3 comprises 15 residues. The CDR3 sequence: CSVGWGTLGFETQYF. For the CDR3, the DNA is TGCAGCGTTGGTTGGGGGACTCTCGGGTTTGAGACCCAGTACTTC. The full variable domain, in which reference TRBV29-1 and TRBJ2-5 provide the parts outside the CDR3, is SAVISQKPSRDICQRGTSLTIQCQVDSQVTMMFWYRQQPGQSLTLIATANQGSEATYESGFVIDKFPISRPNLTFSTLTVSNMSPEDSSIYLCSVGWGTLGFETQYFGPGTRLLVL.

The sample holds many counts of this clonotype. CDR3 in DNA: TGTGCCAGCAGCCAAGACCTAGCGGGAGTATTTGGGGAGCTGTTTTTT. Translation gives CASSQDLAGVFGELFF. The chain employs TRBV4-2 and TRBJ2-2; 10 bases are shared with TRBD2. This CDR3 comprises 16 residues. V was pared by 0 bases and J by 8 bases, with 6 bases of the junction left unmatched. Germline-derived CDR1 and CDR2 are LGHNA and YNFKEQ.

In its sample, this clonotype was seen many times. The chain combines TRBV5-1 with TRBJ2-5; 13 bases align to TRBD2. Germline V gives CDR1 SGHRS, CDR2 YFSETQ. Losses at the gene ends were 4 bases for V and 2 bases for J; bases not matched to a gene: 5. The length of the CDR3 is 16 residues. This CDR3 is CASSGLAGAIQETQYF. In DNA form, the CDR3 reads TGCGCCAGCAGCGGACTAGCGGGAGCTATACAAGAGACCCAGTACTTC. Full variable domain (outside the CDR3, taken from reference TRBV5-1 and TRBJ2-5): KAGVTQTPRYLIKTRGQQVTLSCSPISGHRSVSWYQQTPGQGLQFLFEYFSETQRNKGNFPGRFSGRQFSNSRSEMNVSTLELGDSALYLCASSGLAGAIQETQYFGPGTRLLVL.

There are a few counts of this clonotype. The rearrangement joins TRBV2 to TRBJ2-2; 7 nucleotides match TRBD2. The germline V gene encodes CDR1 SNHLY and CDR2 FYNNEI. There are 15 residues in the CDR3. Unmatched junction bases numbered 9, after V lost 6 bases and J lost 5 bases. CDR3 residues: CASSWLAEKTGELFF. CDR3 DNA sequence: TGTGCCAGCAGCTGGCTAGCGGAGAAGACCGGGGAGCTGTTTTTT.

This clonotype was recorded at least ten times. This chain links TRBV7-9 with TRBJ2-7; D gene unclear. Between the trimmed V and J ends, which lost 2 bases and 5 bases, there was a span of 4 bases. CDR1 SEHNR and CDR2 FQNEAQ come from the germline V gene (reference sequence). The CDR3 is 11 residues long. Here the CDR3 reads CASSLQNEQYF. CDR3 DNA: TGTGCCAGCAGCTTACAGAACGAGCAGTACTTC.

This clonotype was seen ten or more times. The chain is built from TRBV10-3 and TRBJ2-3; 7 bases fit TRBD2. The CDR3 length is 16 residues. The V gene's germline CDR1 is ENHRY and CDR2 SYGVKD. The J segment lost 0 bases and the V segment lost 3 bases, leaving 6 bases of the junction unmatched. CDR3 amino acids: CAISDVKGGSTDTQYF. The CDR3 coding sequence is TGTGCCATCAGTGACGTCAAGGGAGGGAGCACAGATACGCAGTATTTT.

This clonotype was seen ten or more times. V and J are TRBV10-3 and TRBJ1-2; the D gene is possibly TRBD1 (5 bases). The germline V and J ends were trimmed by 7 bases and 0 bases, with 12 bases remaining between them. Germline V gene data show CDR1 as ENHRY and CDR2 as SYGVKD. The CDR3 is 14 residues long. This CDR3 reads CAIKPAGANYGYTF. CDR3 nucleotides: TGTGCCATCAAGCCCGCGGGGGCTAACTATGGCTACACCTTC.

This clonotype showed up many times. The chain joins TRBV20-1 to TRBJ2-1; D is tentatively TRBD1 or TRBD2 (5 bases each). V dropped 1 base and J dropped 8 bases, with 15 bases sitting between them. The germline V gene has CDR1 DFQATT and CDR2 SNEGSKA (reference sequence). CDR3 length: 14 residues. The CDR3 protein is CSARVGDLLDEQFF. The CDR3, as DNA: TGCAGTGCTAGAGTGGGGGACCTTTTAGATGAGCAGTTCTTC.

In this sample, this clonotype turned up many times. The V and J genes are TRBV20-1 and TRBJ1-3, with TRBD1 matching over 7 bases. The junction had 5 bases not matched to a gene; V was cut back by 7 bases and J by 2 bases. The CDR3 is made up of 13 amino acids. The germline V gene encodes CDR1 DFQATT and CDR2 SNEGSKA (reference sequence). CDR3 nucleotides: TGCAGTGTTCCCAGGGGGGCTGGAAACACCATATATTTT. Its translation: CSVPRGAGNTIYF.

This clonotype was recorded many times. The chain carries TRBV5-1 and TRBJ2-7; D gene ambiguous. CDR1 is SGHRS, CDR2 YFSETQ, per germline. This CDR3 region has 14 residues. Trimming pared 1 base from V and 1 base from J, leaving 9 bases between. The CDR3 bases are TGCGCCAGCAGCTTGACGGCAGGTTCCTACGAGCAGTACTTC. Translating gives CASSLTAGSYEQYF.

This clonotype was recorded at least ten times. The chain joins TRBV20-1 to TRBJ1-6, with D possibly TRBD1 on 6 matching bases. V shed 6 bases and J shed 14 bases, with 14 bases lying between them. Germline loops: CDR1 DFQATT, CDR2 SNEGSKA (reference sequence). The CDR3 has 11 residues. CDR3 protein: CSAEQGSALHF. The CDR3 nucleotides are TGCAGTGCAGAACAGGGTTCTGCCCTCCACTTT.

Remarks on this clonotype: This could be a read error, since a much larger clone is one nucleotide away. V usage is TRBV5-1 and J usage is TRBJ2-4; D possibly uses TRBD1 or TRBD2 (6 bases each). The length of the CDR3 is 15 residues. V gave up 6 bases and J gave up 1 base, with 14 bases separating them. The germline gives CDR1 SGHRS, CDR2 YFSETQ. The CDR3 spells CASIGGSDAKNIQYF. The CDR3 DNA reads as TGCGCCAGCATAGGGGGGTCGGATGCCAAAAACATTCAGTACTTC.

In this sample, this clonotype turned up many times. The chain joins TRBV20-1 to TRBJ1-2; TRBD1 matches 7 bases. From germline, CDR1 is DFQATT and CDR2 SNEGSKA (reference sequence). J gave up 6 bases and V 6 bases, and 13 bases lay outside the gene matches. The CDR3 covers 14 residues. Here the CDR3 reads CSAPRQGWMDGYTF. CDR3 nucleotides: TGCAGTGCCCCCCGACAGGGTTGGATGGATGGCTACACCTTC.

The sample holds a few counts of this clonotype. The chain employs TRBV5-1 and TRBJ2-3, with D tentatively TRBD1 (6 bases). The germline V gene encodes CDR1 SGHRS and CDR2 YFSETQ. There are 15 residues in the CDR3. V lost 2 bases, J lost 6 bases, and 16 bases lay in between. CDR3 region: CASSLSGTRSDTQYF. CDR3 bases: TGCGCCAGCAGCTTATCCGGGACAAGATCCGATACGCAGTATTTT.

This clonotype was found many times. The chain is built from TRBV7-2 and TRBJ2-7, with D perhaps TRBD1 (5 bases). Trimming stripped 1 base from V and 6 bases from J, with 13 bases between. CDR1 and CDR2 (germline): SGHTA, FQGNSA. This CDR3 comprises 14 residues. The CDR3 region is CASSLGPGFGEQYF. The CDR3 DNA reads TGTGCCAGCAGCTTAGGTCCAGGGTTCGGCGAGCAGTACTTC.

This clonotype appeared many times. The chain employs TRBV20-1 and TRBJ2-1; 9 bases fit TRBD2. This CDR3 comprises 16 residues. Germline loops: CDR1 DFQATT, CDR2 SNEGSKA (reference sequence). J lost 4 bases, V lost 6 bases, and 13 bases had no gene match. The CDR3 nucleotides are TGCAGTGCCCCTGGCCCCCTAGCGGGATTATACAATGAGCAGTTCTTC. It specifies CSAPGPLAGLYNEQFF.

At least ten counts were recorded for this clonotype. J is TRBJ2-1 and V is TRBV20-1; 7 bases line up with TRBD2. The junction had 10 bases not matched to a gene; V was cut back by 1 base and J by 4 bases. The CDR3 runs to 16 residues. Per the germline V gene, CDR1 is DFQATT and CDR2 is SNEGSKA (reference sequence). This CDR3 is CSARAPLAVTYNEQFF. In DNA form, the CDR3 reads TGCAGTGCTAGAGCCCCCCTAGCGGTGACGTACAATGAGCAGTTCTTC.

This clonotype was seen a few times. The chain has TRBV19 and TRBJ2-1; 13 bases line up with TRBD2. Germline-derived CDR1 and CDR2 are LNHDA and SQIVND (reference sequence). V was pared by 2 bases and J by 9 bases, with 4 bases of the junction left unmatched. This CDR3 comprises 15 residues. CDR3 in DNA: TGTGCCAGTAGTATAACTAGCGGGAGGGCGGGTGAGCAGTTCTTC. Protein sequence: CASSITSGRAGEQFF.

CDR3 in DNA: TGTGCCAGCGCGCTTGACAGGGGAGGCGAGCAGTACTTC. It specifies CASALDRGGEQYF. V gene TRBV28 combines with J gene TRBJ2-7, with 8 bases fitting TRBD1. With 8 bases clipped from V and 6 bases from J, the junction kept 9 bases outside the gene matches. Germline CDR1 reads MDHEN; CDR2 reads SYDVKM. The length of the CDR3 is 13 residues.

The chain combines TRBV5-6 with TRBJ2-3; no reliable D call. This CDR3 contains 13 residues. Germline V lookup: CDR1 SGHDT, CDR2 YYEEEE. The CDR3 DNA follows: TGTGTCGGCAGCTTATTGACCACAGATACGCAGTATTTT. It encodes CVGSLLTTDTQYF.

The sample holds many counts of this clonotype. The CDR3 sequence is CASSGGTRGAKEQFF. CDR3 in DNA: TGTGCCAGTAGTGGAGGGACTAGAGGGGCTAAGGAGCAGTTCTTC. The gene calls are TRBV19 and TRBJ2-1; 8 nucleotides align to TRBD2. Germline V CDR1 and CDR2: LNHDA, SQIVND (reference sequence). The V segment lost 5 bases and the J segment 10 bases; nucleotides outside the gene matches: 13. CDR3 length: 15 residues.

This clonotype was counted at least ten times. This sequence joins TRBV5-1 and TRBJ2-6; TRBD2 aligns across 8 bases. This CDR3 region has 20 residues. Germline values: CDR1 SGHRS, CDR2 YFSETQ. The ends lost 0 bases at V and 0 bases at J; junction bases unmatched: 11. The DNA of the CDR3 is TGCGCCAGCAGCTTGGCCCCGGCACTAGCGGACCGCTCTGGGGCCAACGTCCTGACTTTC. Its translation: CASSLAPALADRSGANVLTF.

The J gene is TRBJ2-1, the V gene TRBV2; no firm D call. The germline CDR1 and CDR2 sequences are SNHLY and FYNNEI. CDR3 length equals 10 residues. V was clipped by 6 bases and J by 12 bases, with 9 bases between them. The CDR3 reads CASRESGQFF. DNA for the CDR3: TGTGCCAGCAGAGAGAGTGGGCAGTTCTTC. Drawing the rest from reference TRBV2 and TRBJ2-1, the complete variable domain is EPEVTQTPSHQVTQMGQEVILRCVPISNHLYFYWYRQILGQKVEFLVSFYNNEISEKSEIFDDQFSVERPDGSNFTLKIRSTKLEDSAMYFCASRESGQFFGPGTRLTVL.

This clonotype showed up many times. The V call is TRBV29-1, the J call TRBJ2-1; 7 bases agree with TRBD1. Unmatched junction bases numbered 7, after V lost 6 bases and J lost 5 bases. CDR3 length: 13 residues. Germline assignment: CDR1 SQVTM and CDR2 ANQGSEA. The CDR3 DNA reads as TGCAGCGTAGACGGGCAGGGGGACAATGAGCAGTTCTTC. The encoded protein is CSVDGQGDNEQFF.

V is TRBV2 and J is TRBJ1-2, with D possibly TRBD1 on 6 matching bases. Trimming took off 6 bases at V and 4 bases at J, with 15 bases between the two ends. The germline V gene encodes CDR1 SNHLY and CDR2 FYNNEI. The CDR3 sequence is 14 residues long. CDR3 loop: CASRGGPSGYGYTF. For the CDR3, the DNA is TGTGCCAGCAGAGGGGGGCCTTCGGGCTATGGCTACACCTTC.

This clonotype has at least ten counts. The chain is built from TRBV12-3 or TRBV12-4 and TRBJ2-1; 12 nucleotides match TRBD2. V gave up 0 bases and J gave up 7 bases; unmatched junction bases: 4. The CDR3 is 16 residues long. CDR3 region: CASSLAGTSGRNEQFF. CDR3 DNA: TGTGCCAGCAGTTTAGCCGGGACTAGCGGGCGGAATGAGCAGTTCTTC.

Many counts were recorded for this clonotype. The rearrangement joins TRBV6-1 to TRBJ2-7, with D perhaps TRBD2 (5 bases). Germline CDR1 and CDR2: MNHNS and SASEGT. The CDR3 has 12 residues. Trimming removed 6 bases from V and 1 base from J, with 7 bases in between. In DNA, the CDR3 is TGTGCCAGCAGGGACTTGTCCTACGAGCAGTACTTC. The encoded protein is CASRDLSYEQYF.

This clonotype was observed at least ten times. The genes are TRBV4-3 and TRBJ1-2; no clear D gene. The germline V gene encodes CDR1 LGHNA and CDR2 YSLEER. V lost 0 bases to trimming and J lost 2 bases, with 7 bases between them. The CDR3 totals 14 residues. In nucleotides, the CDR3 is TGCGCCAGCAGCCAAGATTGGAGGAACTATGGCTACACCTTC. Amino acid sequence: CASSQDWRNYGYTF.

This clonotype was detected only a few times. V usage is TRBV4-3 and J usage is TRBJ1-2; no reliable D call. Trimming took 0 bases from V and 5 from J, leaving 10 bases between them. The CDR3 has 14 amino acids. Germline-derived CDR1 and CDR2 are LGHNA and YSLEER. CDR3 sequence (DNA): TGCGCCAGCAGCCAAGATTCACTGACGTATGGCTACACCTTC. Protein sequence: CASSQDSLTYGYTF.